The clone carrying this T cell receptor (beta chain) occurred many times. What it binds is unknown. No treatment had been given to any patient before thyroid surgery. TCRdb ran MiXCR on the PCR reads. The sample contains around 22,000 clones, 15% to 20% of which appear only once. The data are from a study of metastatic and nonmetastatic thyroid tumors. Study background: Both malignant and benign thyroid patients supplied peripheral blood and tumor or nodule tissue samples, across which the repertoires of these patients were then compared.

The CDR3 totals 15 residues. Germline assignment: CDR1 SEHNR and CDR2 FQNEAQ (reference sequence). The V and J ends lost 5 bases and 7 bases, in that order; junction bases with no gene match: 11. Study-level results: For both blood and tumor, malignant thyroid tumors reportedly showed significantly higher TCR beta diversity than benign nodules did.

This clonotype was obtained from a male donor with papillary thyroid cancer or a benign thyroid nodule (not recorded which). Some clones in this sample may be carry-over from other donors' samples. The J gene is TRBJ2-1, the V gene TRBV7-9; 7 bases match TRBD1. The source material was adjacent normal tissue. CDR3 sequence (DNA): TGTGCCAGCAGCCTGGGGACAGCGAGTCGGAATGAGCAGTTCTTC. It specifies CASSLGTASRNEQFF.